These 24 T cell receptor beta chains originate from one sample sequenced in a study of T cell repertoires in cytomegalovirus infection. Each CDR3 protein is one row after TCRdb ran MiXCR on the reads. The sample contains 150,000 to 190,000 distinct CDR3 sequences, 23% of which appear only once. The sequencing sample was made of PBMCs. The receptors were sampled from a human donor in good health (CMV status not recorded). Some clones in this sample may be carry-over from other donors' samples.

This chain joins TRBV28 and TRBJ2-7, with 7 bases identical to TRBD2. This CDR3 contains 13 residues. The germline CDR1 and CDR2 sequences are MDHEN and SYDVKM. The ends lost 5 bases at V and 3 bases at J; junction bases unmatched: 4. Written as DNA, the CDR3 is TGTGCCAGCAGTACCTGGGGGGGCTACGAGCAGTACTTC. It yields the protein CASSTWGGYEQYF.

In its sample, this clonotype was seen many times. The J gene is TRBJ2-1, the V gene TRBV7-2; D gene uncertain. V lost 1 base and J 9 bases, leaving 7 bases between the germline ends. Germline CDR1 and CDR2: SGHTA and FQGNSA. The CDR3 covers 12 residues. Written as DNA, the CDR3 is TGTGCCAGCAGCTTAGAAGGGATTGAGCAGTTCTTC. Amino acid sequence: CASSLEGIEQFF.

The chain joins TRBV12-3 or TRBV12-4 to TRBJ1-2; D gene uncertain. The V gene lost 7 bases and the J gene lost 6 bases, with 12 bases spanning the gap. This CDR3 region has 12 residues. The CDR3 region is CASTPQAHGYTF. The DNA for the CDR3 is TGTGCCAGCACCCCGCAGGCTCATGGCTACACCTTC.

V gene TRBV19 combines with J gene TRBJ1-2; D remains ambiguous. CDR3 length equals 12 residues. V lost 7 bases and J 5 bases, leaving 11 bases between the germline ends. Germline CDR1 is LNHDA and CDR2 is SQIVND (reference sequence). The CDR3 nucleotides are TGTGCCAGTATGGAAACAGCGTATGGCTACACCTTC. Its translation is CASMETAYGYTF.

This clonotype was picked up a small number of times. The V and J genes are TRBV7-3 and TRBJ2-7; 7 positions agree with TRBD2. CDR3 length: 15 amino acids. Per the germline V gene, CDR1 is SGHTA and CDR2 is FQGTGA. The V segment lost 5 bases and the J segment 1 base; nucleotides outside the gene matches: 8. The CDR3 here is CASSPSGGGSYEQYF. CDR3 DNA: TGTGCCAGCAGCCCGTCGGGGGGTGGGTCCTACGAGCAGTACTTC.

The chain links TRBV2 to TRBJ1-2; no reliable D call. The germline V and J ends were trimmed by 0 bases and 8 bases, with 7 bases remaining between them. The V gene's germline CDR1 is SNHLY and CDR2 FYNNEI. This CDR3 has 12 residues. The CDR3 coding sequence is TGTGCCAGCAGTGAAGCCCCAGAGGGCTACACCTTC. This gives the protein CASSEAPEGYTF. The full variable domain, completed using reference TRBV2 and TRBJ1-2, is EPEVTQTPSHQVTQMGQEVILRCVPISNHLYFYWYRQILGQKVEFLVSFYNNEISEKSEIFDDQFSVERPDGSNFTLKIRSTKLEDSAMYFCASSEAPEGYTFGSGTRLTVV.

This clonotype occurred many times. This sequence joins TRBV6-1 and TRBJ1-5, with D possibly being TRBD1 (6 bases). CDR1 MNHNS and CDR2 SASEGT come from the germline V gene. The CDR3 is 17 residues long. Trimming took 2 bases from V and 6 from J, leaving 20 bases between them. The CDR3 spells CASSETPGTPGSQPQHF. The DNA for the CDR3 is TGTGCCAGCAGTGAAACCCCCGGGACACCGGGCTCTCAGCCCCAGCATTTT.

This clonotype was detected many times. The chain uses TRBV6-5 and TRBJ1-1; D uncertain. Trimming shortened V by 2 bases and J by 5 bases, and 9 bases separated the two germline ends. CDR1 and CDR2 (germline): MNHEY, SVGAGI. This CDR3 is 13 amino acids long. In DNA, the CDR3 is TGTGCCAGCAGTTACGAGGGAGCAACTGAAGCTTTCTTT. It specifies CASSYEGATEAFF.

In this sample, this clonotype turned up a few times. This chain links TRBV20-1 with TRBJ1-5; D possibly corresponds to TRBD1 (5 bases). CDR3 length equals 15 residues. Germline-derived CDR1 and CDR2 are DFQATT and SNEGSKA (reference sequence). V lost 0 bases and J 4 bases, leaving 13 bases between the germline ends. CDR3: CSARDGVRGNQPQHF. CDR3 in DNA: TGCAGTGCTAGAGACGGGGTACGGGGGAATCAGCCCCAGCATTTT.

As regards this clonotype: Compared with germline, one end of the junction differs, possibly owing to a read error. This chain connects TRBV7-7 to TRBJ2-2; possible D gene TRBD2, 6 bases. Germline assignment: CDR1 SSHAT and CDR2 FNYEAQ (reference sequence). The CDR3 totals 15 residues. The DNA for the CDR3 is TGTGCTAGCAGCTTAGTTGCGGGGAGCACCGGGGAGCTGTTTTTT. This translates into CASSLVAGSTGELFF.

This clonotype was detected ten times or more. This chain uses TRBV7-2 with TRBJ2-7; 7 bases line up with TRBD1. Germline CDR1 is SGHTA and CDR2 is FQGNSA. CDR3 length: 14 amino acids. V shed 6 bases and J 6 bases; nucleotides not matched to a gene: 11. For the CDR3, the DNA is TGTGCCAGCAGTCCGGGACAGCTGCTGGGCGAGCAGTACTTC. Translating gives CASSPGQLLGEQYF.

The V gene is TRBV5-6, the J gene TRBJ2-3; either TRBD1 or TRBD2 may supply D (6 bases each). The CDR3 contains 14 residues. From germline, CDR1 is SGHDT and CDR2 YYEEEE. Trimming removed 3 bases at V and 6 bases at J, with 14 bases between. This CDR3 reads CASSSTRGPDTQYF. The CDR3 DNA reads TGTGCCAGCAGCTCGACCCGGGGGCCGGATACGCAGTATTTT.

This clonotype turned up a few times. The chain joins TRBV14 to TRBJ2-3; 9 nucleotides agree with TRBD2. V lost 1 base to trimming and J lost 1 base; unmatched junction nucleotides: 3. The CDR3 covers 16 residues. Germline CDR1 and CDR2: SGHDN and FVKESK. This chain's CDR3 is CASSQVAGVRTDTQYF. The DNA for the CDR3 is TGTGCCAGCAGCCAAGTAGCGGGAGTGCGCACAGATACGCAGTATTTT. The full variable domain, completed using reference TRBV14 and TRBJ2-3, is EAGVTQFPSHSVIEKGQTVTLRCDPISGHDNLYWYRRVMGKEIKFLLHFVKESKQDESGMPNNRFLAERTGGTYSTLKVQPAELEDSGVYFCASSQVAGVRTDTQYFGPGTRLTVL.

This clonotype has at least ten counts. The chain combines TRBV20-1 with TRBJ2-5; D ambiguous. Germline assignment: CDR1 DFQATT and CDR2 SNEGSKA (reference sequence). This CDR3 has 12 residues. Trimming shortened V by 5 bases and J by 9 bases, and 16 bases separated the two germline ends. The CDR3, as DNA: TGCAGTGCTCGCTATAAGAGTGGGGCCCAGTACTTC. Protein: CSARYKSGAQYF.

This clonotype has a handful of counts. This sequence joins TRBV5-6 and TRBJ1-1; D not resolved. V was trimmed by 3 bases and J by 0 bases, leaving 9 bases between them. Germline assignment: CDR1 SGHDT and CDR2 YYEEEE. This CDR3 is built from 14 residues. The DNA for the CDR3 is TGTGCCAGCAGCTCCTCAGATATGAACACTGAAGCTTTCTTT. Its protein product is CASSSSDMNTEAFF.

The V call is TRBV20-1, the J call TRBJ2-3; TRBD2 agrees at 7 bases. Trimming at V came to 3 bases and at J to 2 bases, leaving 5 bases not matched to a gene. CDR1 and CDR2 from the germline V gene are DFQATT and SNEGSKA (reference sequence). CDR3 length: 14 residues. The CDR3: CSARGEGLTDTQYF. The CDR3 DNA reads as TGCAGTGCTAGGGGGGAGGGCCTCACAGATACGCAGTATTTT.

This clonotype has at least ten counts. The chain joins TRBV7-8 to TRBJ2-5; TRBD2 aligns across 7 bases. V gave up 4 bases and J gave up 5 bases; unmatched junction bases: 4. Germline CDR1 and CDR2: SGHVS and FQNEAQ. This CDR3 spans 13 amino acids. The CDR3 DNA sequence: TGTGCCAGCAGCTGGACTAGTCAGGAGACCCAGTACTTC. Its protein product is CASSWTSQETQYF.

This clonotype turned up a few times. The V gene is TRBV11-2, the J gene TRBJ2-5; 10 bases map to TRBD1. The CDR3 loop spans 17 amino acids. Trimming at V came to 2 bases and at J to 4 bases, leaving 10 bases not matched to a gene. From germline, CDR1 is SGHAT and CDR2 FQNNGV. The CDR3 DNA follows: TGTGCCAGCAGCTTACGTGGTAGGACAGGGGGAGGAGAGACCCAGTACTTC. Amino acids: CASSLRGRTGGGETQYF.

The genes are TRBV14 and TRBJ2-7, with unresolved D. V lost 3 bases, J lost 4 bases, and 7 bases lay in between. There are 12 residues in the CDR3. CDR1 and CDR2 (germline): SGHDN, FVKESK. The CDR3 sequence: CASSHIPYEQYF. DNA for the CDR3: TGTGCCAGCAGCCATATACCTTACGAGCAGTACTTC. Drawing the rest from reference TRBV14 and TRBJ2-7, the complete variable domain is EAGVTQFPSHSVIEKGQTVTLRCDPISGHDNLYWYRRVMGKEIKFLLHFVKESKQDESGMPNNRFLAERTGGTYSTLKVQPAELEDSGVYFCASSHIPYEQYFGPGTRLTVT.

Concerning this clonotype: It may be a read error: a sequence one base away is much more abundant. The chain carries TRBV7-2 and TRBJ2-7; 9 nucleotides align to TRBD2. J was trimmed by 7 bases and V by 3 bases; bases with no gene match: 13. CDR3 size: 16 residues. Germline V gene lookup returns CDR1 SGHTA and CDR2 FQGNSA. The CDR3: CASSFEISGRVREQYF. The CDR3 bases are TGTGCCAGCAGCTTCGAGATTAGCGGGAGAGTTAGAGAGCAGTACTTC. Full variable domain (remainder filled in from reference TRBV7-2 and TRBJ2-7): GAGVSQSPSNKVTEKGKDVELRCDPISGHTALYWYRQSLGQGLEFLIYFQGNSAPDKSGLPSDRFSAERTGGSVSTLTIQRTQQEDSAVYLCASSFEISGRVREQYFGPGTRLTVT.

This clonotype was observed a few times. This chain links TRBV20-1 with TRBJ1-4; TRBD1 might be the D (5 bases). The CDR3 contains 12 residues. Germline loops: CDR1 DFQATT, CDR2 SNEGSKA (reference sequence). This CDR3 reads CGAERLNEKLFF. CDR3 in DNA: TGCGGGGCAGAAAGGCTTAATGAAAAACTGTTTTTT.

The sample holds many counts of this clonotype. The chain uses TRBV7-2 and TRBJ2-1, with 12 positions matching TRBD2. The CDR3 runs to 16 residues. CDR1 is SGHTA and CDR2 is FQGNSA in the germline V gene. The J segment lost 9 bases and the V segment lost 0 bases, leaving 6 bases of the junction unmatched. CDR3 coding DNA: TGTGCCAGCAGCTTAGCCCTAGCGGGAGGGCCCAGTGAGCAGTTCTTC. Protein sequence: CASSLALAGGPSEQFF.

This chain uses TRBV28 with TRBJ1-4; possibly TRBD1 for D (6 bases). CDR3 length: 14 amino acids. Trimming cost V 3 bases and J 6 bases, with 11 bases left between them. Looked up from germline, CDR1 is MDHEN and CDR2 is SYDVKM. CDR3 sequence reads: CASSLGGADEKLFF. In DNA form, the CDR3 reads TGTGCCAGCAGTTTGGGGGGCGCAGATGAAAAACTGTTTTTT.

The rearrangement uses TRBV5-1 and TRBJ2-3, with 9 bases fitting TRBD2. The V gene's germline CDR1 is SGHRS and CDR2 YFSETQ. V was pared by 2 bases and J by 5 bases, with 9 bases of the junction left unmatched. The length of the CDR3 is 16 residues. The DNA for the CDR3 is TGCGCCAGCAGCTTCGGCGGGGGGGAAGGCAGAGATACGCAGTATTTT. Residues: CASSFGGGEGRDTQYF.